This is a list of T cell receptor beta chains from one sample in a study of T cell responses to AZD1222 COVID-19 vaccine. Assay used: immunoSEQ multiplex PCR; TCRdb lists only in-frame clones, some missing. The sample has roughly 120,000 clones; around 90% are singletons. Material: peripheral blood, obtained 28 days after the second AZD1222 dose. The receptors were gathered from an adult who received the AZD1222 COVID-19 vaccine. Both conserved end residues are trimmed from each CDR3. Fields, in order: V gene, J gene, CDR3 protein.

TRBV3-1/TRBV3-2	TRBJ2-7	ASSQDDYEQY
TRBV21-1	TRBJ1-5	ASSKGPDRLRPQENQPQH
TRBV6-1	TRBJ1-1	ASSGAEGADTEAF
TRBV20-1	TRBJ1-3	SARDRWSIY
TRBV7-6	TRBJ2-2	ASSARGAVVGELF
TRBV4-1	TRBJ2-5	ASSQGVGSETQY
TRBV7-3	TRBJ2-2	ASSLPAGGPLF
TRBV2	TRBJ2-7	AGQGTPHEQY
TRBV6-1	TRBJ2-5	ASSEARGRGARETQY
TRBV5-1	TRBJ2-2	ASSESTGELF
TRBV10-3	TRBJ2-5	AISQLGGGQETQY